The 9 T cell receptor beta chains listed next were all sequenced from one sample in a study of T cells in localized non-small cell lung cancer. Measured with immunoSEQ multiplex PCR; TCRdb has only the in-frame clones, and not every one. The table lists about 46,000 clones, about 86% of them singletons. Sequenced here: peripheral blood mononuclear cells, sampled before any cancer treatment. The receptors shown here come from a man aged 35 to 69 with stage III lung adenocarcinoma.

The J gene is TRBJ2-5, the V gene TRBV7-6; the D gene is possibly TRBD2 (7 bases). There are 15 residues in the CDR3. V lost 2 bases and J lost 1, with 11 bases in between. Germline V gene sequence: CDR1 SGHVS, CDR2 FNYEAQ. CDR3 sequence reads: CASSLNAGAQETQYF. The CDR3 DNA reads as TGTGCCAGCAGCTTAAACGCGGGGGCCCAAGAGACCCAGTACTTC.

This sequence joins TRBV2 and TRBJ2-5; 9 nucleotides agree with TRBD1. Germline V lookup: CDR1 SNHLY, CDR2 FYNNEI. This CDR3 has 13 amino acids. With 9 bases clipped from V and 4 bases from J, the junction kept 6 bases outside the gene matches. For the CDR3, the DNA is TGTGCCAGTACCGGGACAGGGTTAGAGACCCAGTACTTC. Encoded protein: CASTGTGLETQYF.

The rearrangement uses TRBV2 and TRBJ2-5; D possibly matches TRBD1 or TRBD2 (5 bases each). The germline V gene encodes CDR1 SNHLY and CDR2 FYNNEI. The V and J ends lost 4 bases and 5 bases respectively, with 14 bases between them. The CDR3 contains 14 residues. CDR3 region: CASSGDRGEETQYF. CDR3 bases: TGTGCCAGCAGTGGGGATAGGGGAGAGGAGACCCAGTACTTC.

The gene calls are TRBV6-5 and TRBJ1-5; D perhaps matches TRBD1 (5 bases). CDR1 and CDR2 from the germline V gene are MNHEY and SVGAGI. The ends were cut back, 8 bases at V and 1 base at J, with 9 bases in the middle. CDR3 length equals 13 residues. For the CDR3, the DNA is TGTGCCAGCTGGGGGGGGAGCAATCAGCCCCAGCATTTT. Amino acids: CASWGGSNQPQHF.

This rearrangement joins TRBV10-3 to TRBJ2-3; D may be TRBD1 (5 bases). Between the trimmed V and J ends, which lost 7 bases and 7 bases, there was a span of 12 bases. From germline, CDR1 is ENHRY and CDR2 SYGVKD. This CDR3 spans 12 amino acids. The CDR3 coding sequence is TGTGCCATCATGGACATAACTTATACGCAGTATTTT. It translates to CAIMDITYTQYF.

CDR3 sequence reads: CASSLQNTEAFF. DNA of the CDR3: TGTGCCAGCAGCTTACAGAACACTGAAGCTTTCTTT. This chain joins TRBV5-6 and TRBJ1-1; D call uncertain. V was trimmed by 2 bases and J by 1 base, leaving 3 bases between them. CDR1 is SGHDT and CDR2 is YYEEEE in the germline V gene. The CDR3 length is 12 residues. The full variable domain, rest sourced from reference TRBV5-6 and TRBJ1-1, is DAGVTQSPTHLIKTRGQQVTLRCSPKSGHDTVSWYQQALGQGPQFIFQYYEEEERQRGNFPDRFSGHQFPNYSSELNVNALLLGDSALYLCASSLQNTEAFFGQGTRLTVV.

This sequence joins TRBV6-4 and TRBJ2-5, with 10 positions matching TRBD1. This CDR3 region has 20 residues. Germline trimming cut 2 bases from V and 2 bases from J; bases unmatched to any gene: 17. Per germline, CDR1 MRHNA and CDR2 SNTAGT. This chain's CDR3 is CASSDPPRDRGGPPQETQYF. The CDR3 bases are TGTGCCAGCAGTGACCCTCCCCGGGACAGGGGCGGCCCCCCACAAGAGACCCAGTACTTC.

The V gene is TRBV18, the J gene TRBJ2-1; 11 bases align to TRBD1. The CDR3 length is 17 residues. The V segment lost 5 bases and the J segment 5 bases; nucleotides outside the gene matches: 11. Germline V gives CDR1 KGHSH, CDR2 LQKENI. CDR3 protein: CASSSTYGTGGDNEQFF. The CDR3 DNA reads TGTGCCAGCTCATCTACGTACGGGACAGGGGGAGACAATGAGCAGTTCTTC. Combining the CDR3 with reference TRBV18 and TRBJ2-1 gives the whole variable domain NAGVMQNPRHLVRRRGQEARLRCSPMKGHSHVYWYRQLPEEGLKFMVYLQKENIIDESGMPKERFSAEFPKEGPSILRIQQVVRGDSAAYFCASSSTYGTGGDNEQFFGPGTRLTVL.

The chain carries TRBV5-4 and TRBJ1-1; no definite D call. CDR3 size: 15 residues. V was cut by 5 bases and J by 2 bases, with 16 bases left in between. The V gene's germline CDR1 is SGHNT and CDR2 YYREEE (reference sequence). CDR3 sequence: CASRAGGQLNTEAFF. DNA of the CDR3: TGTGCCAGCAGGGCGGGCGGGCAGCTTAACACTGAAGCTTTCTTT.